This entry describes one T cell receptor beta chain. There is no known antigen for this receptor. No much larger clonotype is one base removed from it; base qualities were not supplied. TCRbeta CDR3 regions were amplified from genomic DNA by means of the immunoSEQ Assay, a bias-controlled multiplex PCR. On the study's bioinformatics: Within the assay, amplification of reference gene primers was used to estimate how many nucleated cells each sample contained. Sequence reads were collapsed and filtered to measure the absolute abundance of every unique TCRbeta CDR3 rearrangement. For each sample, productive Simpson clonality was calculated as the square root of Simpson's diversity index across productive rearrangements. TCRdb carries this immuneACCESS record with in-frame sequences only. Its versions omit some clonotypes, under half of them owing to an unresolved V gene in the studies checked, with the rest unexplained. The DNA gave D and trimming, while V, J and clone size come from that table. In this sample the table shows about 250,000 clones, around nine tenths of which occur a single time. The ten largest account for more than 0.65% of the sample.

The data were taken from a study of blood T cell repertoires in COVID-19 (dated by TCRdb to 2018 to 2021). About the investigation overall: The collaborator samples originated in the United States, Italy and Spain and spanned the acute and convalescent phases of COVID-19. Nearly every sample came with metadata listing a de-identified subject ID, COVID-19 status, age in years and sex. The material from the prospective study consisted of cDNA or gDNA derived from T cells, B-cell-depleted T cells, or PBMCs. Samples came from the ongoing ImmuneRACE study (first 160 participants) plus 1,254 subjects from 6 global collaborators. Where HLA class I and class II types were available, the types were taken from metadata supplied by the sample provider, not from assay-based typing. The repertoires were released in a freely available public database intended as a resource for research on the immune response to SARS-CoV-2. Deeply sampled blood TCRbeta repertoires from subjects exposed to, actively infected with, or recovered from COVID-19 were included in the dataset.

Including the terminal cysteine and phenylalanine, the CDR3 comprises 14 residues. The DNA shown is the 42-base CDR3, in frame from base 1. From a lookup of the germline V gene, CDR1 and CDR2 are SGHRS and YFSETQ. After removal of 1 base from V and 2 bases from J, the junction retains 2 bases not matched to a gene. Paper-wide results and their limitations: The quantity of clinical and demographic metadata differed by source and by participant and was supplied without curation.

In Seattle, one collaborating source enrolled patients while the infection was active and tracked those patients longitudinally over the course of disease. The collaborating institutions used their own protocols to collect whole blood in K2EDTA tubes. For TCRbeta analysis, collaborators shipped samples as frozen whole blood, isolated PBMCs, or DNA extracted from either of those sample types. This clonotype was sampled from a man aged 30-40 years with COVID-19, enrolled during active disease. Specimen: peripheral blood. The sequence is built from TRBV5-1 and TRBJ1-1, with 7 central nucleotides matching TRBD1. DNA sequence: TGCGCCAGCAGCTTGCGAGGGGGCAACACTGAAGCTTTCTTT. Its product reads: CASSLRGGNTEAFF.